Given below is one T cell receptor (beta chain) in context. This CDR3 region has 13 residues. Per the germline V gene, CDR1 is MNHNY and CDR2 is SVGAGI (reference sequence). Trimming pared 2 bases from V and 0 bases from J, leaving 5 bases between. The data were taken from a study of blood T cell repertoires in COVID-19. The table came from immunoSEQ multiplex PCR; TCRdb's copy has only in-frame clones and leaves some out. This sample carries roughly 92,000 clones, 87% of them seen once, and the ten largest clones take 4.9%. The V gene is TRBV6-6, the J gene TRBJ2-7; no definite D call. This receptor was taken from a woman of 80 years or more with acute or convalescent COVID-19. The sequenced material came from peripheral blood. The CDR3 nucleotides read TGTGCCAGCAGTTACCGTAGCTCCTACGAGCAGTACTTC. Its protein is CASSYRSSYEQYF.